The T cell receptor beta chain described here comes from a study of T cells in Graves' hyperthyroidism and ophthalmopathy. Study summary: Before any treatment, at initial diagnosis, peripheral blood was collected.

Uncontrolled infection, other autoimmune disease, pregnancy and lactation each barred patients from inclusion. Amplification yielded TCR beta CDR3 regions, with RNA transcripts as the source. Researchers ran a first-round RT-PCR on the TCR CDR3 using the HTBI primer set. TCRdb reanalysed the multiplex PCR reads using MiXCR and keeps one entry per CDR3 protein. The profile shows about 740,000 distinct CDR3 sequences, less than 15% of them singletons. CDR3 length equals 17 residues. Germline V gene lookup returns CDR1 SQVTM and CDR2 ANQGSEA. Trimming cost V 1 base and J 4 bases; bases outside gene matches: 6. A word on this clonotype: Antigen unknown.

Study conclusions and caveats: Patients with ophthalmopathy were separated from those with stable hyperthyroidism by a 13 V-J model. Among thyroid clonotypes expanded above 0.001, most also appeared in blood.

The genes are TRBV29-1 and TRBJ2-3; 15 bases are a match to TRBD2. Sample: blood. The sequence came from a woman younger than 35 with Graves' hyperthyroidism. The CDR3 DNA reads TGCAGCGTTGAAGGGACTAGCGGGAGGGCCCGGGCAGATACGCAGTATTTT. Its translation: CSVEGTSGRARADTQYF.